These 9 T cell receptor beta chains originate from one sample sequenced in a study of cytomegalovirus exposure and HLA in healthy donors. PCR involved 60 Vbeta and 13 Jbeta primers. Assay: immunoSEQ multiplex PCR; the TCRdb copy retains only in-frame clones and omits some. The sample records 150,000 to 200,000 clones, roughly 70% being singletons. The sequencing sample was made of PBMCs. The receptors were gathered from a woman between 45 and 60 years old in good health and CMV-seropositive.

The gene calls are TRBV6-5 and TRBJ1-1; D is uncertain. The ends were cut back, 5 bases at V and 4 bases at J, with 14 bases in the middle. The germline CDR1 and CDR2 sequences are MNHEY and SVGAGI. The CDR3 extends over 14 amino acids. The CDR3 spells CASSGREKGTEAFF. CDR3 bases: TGTGCCAGCAGTGGCCGGGAGAAGGGCACTGAAGCTTTCTTT.

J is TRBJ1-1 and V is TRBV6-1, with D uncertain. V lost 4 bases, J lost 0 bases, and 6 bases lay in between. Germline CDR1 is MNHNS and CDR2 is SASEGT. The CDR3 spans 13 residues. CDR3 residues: CASSAGMNTEAFF. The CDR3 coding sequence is TGTGCCAGCAGTGCGGGTATGAACACTGAAGCTTTCTTT.

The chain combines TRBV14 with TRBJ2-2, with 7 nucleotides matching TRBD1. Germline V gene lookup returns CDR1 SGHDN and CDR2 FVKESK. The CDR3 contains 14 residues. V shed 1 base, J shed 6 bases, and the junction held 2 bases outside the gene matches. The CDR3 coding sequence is TGTGCCAGCAGCCAAGTTACAGGGGCCGGGGAGCTGTTTTTT. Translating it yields CASSQVTGAGELFF.

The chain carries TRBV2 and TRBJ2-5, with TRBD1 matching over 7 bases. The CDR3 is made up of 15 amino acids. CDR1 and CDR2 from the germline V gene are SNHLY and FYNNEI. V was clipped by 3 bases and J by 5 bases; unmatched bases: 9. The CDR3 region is CASSDPRRGRETQYF. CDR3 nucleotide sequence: TGTGCCAGCAGTGATCCTCGAAGGGGGCGGGAGACCCAGTACTTC. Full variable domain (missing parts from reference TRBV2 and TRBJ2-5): EPEVTQTPSHQVTQMGQEVILRCVPISNHLYFYWYRQILGQKVEFLVSFYNNEISEKSEIFDDQFSVERPDGSNFTLKIRSTKLEDSAMYFCASSDPRRGRETQYFGPGTRLLVL.

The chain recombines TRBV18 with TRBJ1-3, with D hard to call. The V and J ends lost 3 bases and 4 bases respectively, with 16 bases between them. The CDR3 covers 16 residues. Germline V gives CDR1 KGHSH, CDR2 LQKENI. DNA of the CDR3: TGTGCCAGCTCACCCGCGAGGCTCGGAACGGGAAACACCATATATTTT. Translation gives CASSPARLGTGNTIYF.

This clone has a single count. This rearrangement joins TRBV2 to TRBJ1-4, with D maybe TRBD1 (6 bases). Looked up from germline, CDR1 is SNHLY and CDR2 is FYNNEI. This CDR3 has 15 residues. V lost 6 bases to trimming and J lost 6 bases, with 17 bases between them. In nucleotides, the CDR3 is TGTGCCAGCAGATCAAGGGGGACATGGGATGAAAAACTGTTTTTT. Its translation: CASRSRGTWDEKLFF.

CDR3: CASSRTGDEQFF. The CDR3 nucleotides read TGTGCCAGCAGCCGGACAGGGGACGAGCAGTTCTTC. The V and J genes are TRBV4-2 and TRBJ2-1; 9 nucleotides align to TRBD1. Germline CDR1 LGHNA, CDR2 YNFKEQ. The CDR3 is 12 amino acids. With 4 bases clipped from V and 10 bases from J, the junction kept 2 bases outside the gene matches.

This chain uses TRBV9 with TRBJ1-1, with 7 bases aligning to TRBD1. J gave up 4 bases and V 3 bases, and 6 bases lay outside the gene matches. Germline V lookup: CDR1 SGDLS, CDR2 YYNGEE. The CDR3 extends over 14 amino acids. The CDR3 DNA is TGTGCCAGCAGCGCCAGACAGGGAGGCACTGAAGCTTTCTTT. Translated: CASSARQGGTEAFF.

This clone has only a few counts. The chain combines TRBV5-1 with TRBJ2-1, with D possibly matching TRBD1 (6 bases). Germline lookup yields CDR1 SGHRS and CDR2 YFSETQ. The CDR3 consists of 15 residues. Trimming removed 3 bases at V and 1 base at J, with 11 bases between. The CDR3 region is CASSSAGVSYNEQFF. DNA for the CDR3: TGCGCCAGCAGCTCCGCAGGGGTTTCCTACAATGAGCAGTTCTTC.